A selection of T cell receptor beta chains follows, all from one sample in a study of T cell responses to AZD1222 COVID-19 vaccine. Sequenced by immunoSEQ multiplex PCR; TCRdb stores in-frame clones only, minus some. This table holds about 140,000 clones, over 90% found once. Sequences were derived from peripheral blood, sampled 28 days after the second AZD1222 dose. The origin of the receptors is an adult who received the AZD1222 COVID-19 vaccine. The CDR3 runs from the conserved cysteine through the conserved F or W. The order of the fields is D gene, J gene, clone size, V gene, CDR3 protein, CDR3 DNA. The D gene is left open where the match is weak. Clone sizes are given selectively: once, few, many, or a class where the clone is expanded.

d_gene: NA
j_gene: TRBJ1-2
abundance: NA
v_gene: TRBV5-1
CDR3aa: CASYELGADGYTF
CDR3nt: TGCGCCAGCTACGAGCTGGGGGCGGACGGCTACACCTTC

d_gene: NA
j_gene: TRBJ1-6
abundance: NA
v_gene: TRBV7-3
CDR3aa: CASSGQGSPLHF
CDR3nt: TGTGCCAGCAGCGGCCAGGGGTCACCCCTCCACTTT

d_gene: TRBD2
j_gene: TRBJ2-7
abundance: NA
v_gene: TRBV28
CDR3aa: CASSLWREAPYEQYF
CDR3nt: TGTGCCAGCAGTTTATGGCGGGAGGCCCCCTACGAGCAGTACTTC

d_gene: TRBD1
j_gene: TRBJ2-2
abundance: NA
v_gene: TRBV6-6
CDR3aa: CASSRHSDRGKLIGELFF
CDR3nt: TGTGCCAGCAGTCGGCATTCGGACAGGGGGAAGCTCATCGGGGAGCTGTTTTTT

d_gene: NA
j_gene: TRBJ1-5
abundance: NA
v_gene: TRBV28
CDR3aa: CASSLSGGDQPQHF
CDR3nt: TGTGCCAGCAGTTTGTCGGGGGGAGATCAGCCCCAGCATTTT

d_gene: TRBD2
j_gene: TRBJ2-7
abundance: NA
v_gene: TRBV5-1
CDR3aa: CASSLGALAGSYEQYF
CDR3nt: TGCGCCAGCAGCTTGGGGGCACTAGCGGGTTCCTACGAGCAGTACTTC

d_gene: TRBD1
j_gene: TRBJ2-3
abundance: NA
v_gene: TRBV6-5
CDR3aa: CASRQGGTDTQYF
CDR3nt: TGTGCCAGCAGACAGGGGGGTACAGATACGCAGTATTTT

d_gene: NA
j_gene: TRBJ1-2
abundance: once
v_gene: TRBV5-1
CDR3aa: CASSLERRGEGYGYTF
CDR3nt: TGCGCCAGCAGCTTGGAGCGTCGGGGGGAAGGCTATGGCTACACCTTC

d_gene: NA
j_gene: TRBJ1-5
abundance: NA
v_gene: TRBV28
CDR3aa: CATTRVEGQPQHF
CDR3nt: TGTGCCACCACGAGGGTAGAGGGTCAGCCCCAGCATTTT

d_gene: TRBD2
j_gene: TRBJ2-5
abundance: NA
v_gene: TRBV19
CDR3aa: CASSLLMGGSETQYF
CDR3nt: TGTGCCAGTAGTCTCCTCATGGGCGGGAGTGAGACCCAGTACTTC

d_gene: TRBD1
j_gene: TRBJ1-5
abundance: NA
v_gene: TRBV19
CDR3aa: CASSISGQGGRSQPQHF
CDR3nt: TGTGCCAGTAGCATCTCGGGACAGGGCGGAAGAAGTCAGCCCCAGCATTTT

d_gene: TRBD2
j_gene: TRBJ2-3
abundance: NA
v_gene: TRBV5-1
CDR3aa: CASSWPVAGGSTDTQYF
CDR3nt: TGCGCCAGCAGCTGGCCCGTAGCGGGAGGGAGCACAGATACGCAGTATTTT

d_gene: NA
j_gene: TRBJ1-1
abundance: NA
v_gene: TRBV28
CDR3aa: CASSFYGREAFF
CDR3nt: TGTGCCAGCAGTTTCTACGGTAGAGAAGCTTTCTTT

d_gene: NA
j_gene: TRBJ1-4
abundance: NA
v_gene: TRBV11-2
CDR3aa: CASSLEGEKLFF
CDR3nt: TGTGCCAGCAGCTTAGAAGGTGAAAAACTGTTTTTT

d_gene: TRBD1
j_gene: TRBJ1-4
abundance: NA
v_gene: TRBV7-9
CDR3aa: CASSTGTGGTEKLFF
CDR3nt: TGTGCCAGCAGCACCGGGACAGGGGGGACTGAAAAACTGTTTTTT

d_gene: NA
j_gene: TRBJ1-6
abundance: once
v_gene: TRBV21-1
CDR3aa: CASSQPNRRPYNSPLHF
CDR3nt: TGTGCCAGCAGCCAGCCGAATAGAAGGCCCTATAATTCACCCCTCCACTTT

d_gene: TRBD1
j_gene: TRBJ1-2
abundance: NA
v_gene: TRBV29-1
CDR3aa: CSVGPELPTGEALYGYTF
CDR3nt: TGCAGCGTTGGACCAGAGCTCCCGACAGGGGAGGCCCTCTATGGCTACACCTTC

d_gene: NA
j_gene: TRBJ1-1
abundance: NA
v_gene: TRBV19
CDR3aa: CASSLLRGRSNTEAFF
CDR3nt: TGTGCCAGTAGTCTACTCCGGGGACGGTCAAACACTGAAGCTTTCTTT

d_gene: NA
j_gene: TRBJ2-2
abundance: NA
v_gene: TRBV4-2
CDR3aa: CASSPPGQNTGELFF
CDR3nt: TGTGCCAGCAGCCCCCCGGGGCAAAACACCGGGGAGCTGTTTTTT

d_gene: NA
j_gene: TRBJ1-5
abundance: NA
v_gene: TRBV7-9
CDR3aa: CASSLGQGGQPQHF
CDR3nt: TGTGCCAGCAGCTTAGGGCAGGGTGGACAGCCCCAGCATTTT

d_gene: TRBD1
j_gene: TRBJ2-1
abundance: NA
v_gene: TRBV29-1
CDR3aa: CSASGQSYNEQFF
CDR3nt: TGCAGCGCATCGGGACAGAGTTACAATGAGCAGTTCTTC

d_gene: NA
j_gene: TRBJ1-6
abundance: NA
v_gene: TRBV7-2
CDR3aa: CASTYLKDSPLHF
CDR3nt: TGTGCCAGCACCTACCTCAAGGATTCACCCCTCCACTTT

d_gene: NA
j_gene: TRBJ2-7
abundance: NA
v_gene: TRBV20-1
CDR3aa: CSACPEGEQYF
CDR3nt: TGCAGTGCTTGTCCGGAGGGGGAGCAGTACTTC

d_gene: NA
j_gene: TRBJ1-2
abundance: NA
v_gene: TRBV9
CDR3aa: CASSVVGGGYTF
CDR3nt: TGTGCCAGCAGCGTAGTCGGTGGGGGCTACACCTTC

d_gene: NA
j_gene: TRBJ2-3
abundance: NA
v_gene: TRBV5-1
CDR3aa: CASSLEANTDTQYF
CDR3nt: TGCGCCAGCAGCTTGGAGGCTAACACAGATACGCAGTATTTT

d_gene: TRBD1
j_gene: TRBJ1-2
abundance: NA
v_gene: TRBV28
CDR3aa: CASSIGQGNYGYTF
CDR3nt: TGTGCCAGCAGTATAGGACAGGGAAACTATGGCTACACCTTC

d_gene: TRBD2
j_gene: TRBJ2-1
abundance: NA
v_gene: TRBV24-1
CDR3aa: CATSEPPSGRSTNEQFF
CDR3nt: TGTGCCACCAGTGAACCCCCTAGCGGGAGAAGTACGAATGAGCAGTTCTTC

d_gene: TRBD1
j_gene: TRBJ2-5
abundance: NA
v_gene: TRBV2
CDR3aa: CASSEEGTGEPRETQYF
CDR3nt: TGTGCCAGCAGTGAAGAGGGGACAGGGGAACCAAGGGAGACCCAGTACTTC

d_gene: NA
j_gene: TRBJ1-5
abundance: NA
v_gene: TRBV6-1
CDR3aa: CASSDQGYNQPQHF
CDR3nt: TGTGCCAGCAGTGATCAGGGGTACAATCAGCCCCAGCATTTT

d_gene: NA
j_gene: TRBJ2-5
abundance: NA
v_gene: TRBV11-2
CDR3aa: CASSFSRPETQYF
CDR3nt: TGTGCCAGCAGCTTTTCCAGGCCAGAGACCCAGTACTTC

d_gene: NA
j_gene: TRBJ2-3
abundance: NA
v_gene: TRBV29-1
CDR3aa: CSVGGQPDTQYF
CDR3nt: TGCAGCGTTGGTGGACAGCCAGATACGCAGTATTTT

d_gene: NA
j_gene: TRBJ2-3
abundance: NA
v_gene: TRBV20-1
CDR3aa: CSGLRDTQYF
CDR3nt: TGCAGTGGCTTGCGGGATACGCAGTATTTT

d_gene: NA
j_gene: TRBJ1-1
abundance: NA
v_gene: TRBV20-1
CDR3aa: CSASQGLPEAFF
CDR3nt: TGCAGTGCTAGTCAGGGTCTTCCTGAAGCTTTCTTT

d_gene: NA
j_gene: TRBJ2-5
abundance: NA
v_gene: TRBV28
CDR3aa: CASSTTAQETQYF
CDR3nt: TGTGCCAGCAGTACGACAGCTCAAGAGACCCAGTACTTC

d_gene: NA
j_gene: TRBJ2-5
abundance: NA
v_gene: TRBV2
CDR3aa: CASSELQETQYF
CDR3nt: TGTGCCAGCAGTGAACTACAAGAGACCCAGTACTTC

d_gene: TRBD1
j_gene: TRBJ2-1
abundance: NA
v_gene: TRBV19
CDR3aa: CASRTGALQFF
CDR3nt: TGTGCCAGTAGAACAGGGGCCTTACAGTTCTTC

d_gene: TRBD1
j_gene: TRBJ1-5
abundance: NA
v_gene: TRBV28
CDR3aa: CASSLGQGFSNQPQHF
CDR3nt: TGTGCCAGCAGTCTGGGACAGGGCTTTAGCAATCAGCCCCAGCATTTT

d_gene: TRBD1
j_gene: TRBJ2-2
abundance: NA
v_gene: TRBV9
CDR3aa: CASSVDAGGAPGLKTGELFF
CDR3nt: TGTGCCAGCAGCGTAGATGCAGGGGGCGCCCCCGGTTTAAAAACCGGGGAGCTGTTTTTT

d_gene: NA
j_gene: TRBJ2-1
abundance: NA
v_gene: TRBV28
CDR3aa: CASSLSPQGEQFF
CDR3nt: TGTGCCAGCAGTTTATCCCCCCAGGGTGAGCAGTTCTTC

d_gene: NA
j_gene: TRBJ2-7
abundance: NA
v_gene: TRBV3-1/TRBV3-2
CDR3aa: CASSQVGYEQYF
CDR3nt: TGTGCCAGCAGCCAAGTAGGCTACGAGCAGTACTTC

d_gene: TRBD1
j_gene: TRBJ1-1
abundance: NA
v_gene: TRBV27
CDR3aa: CASKLVGQGVGNTEAFF
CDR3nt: TGTGCCAGCAAACTCGTGGGACAGGGGGTCGGGAACACTGAAGCTTTCTTT

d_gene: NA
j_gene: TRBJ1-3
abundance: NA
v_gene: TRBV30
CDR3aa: CAWSVGSGNTIYF
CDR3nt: TGTGCCTGGTCCGTTGGCTCCGGAAACACCATATATTTT

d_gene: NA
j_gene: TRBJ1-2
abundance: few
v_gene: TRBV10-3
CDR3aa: CATGEQGNYGYTF
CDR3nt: TGTGCCACAGGGGAACAGGGCAACTATGGCTACACCTTC

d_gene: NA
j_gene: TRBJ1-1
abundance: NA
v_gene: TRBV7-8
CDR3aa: CASRSRRGNTEAFF
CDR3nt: TGTGCCAGCAGGTCTAGACGGGGCAACACTGAAGCTTTCTTT

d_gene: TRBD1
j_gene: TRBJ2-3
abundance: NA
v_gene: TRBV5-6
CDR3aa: CASSRDRGDTQYF
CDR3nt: TGTGCCAGCAGCAGGGACAGGGGAGATACGCAGTATTTT

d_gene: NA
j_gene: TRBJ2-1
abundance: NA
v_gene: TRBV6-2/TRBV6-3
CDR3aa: CASSYPLGDEQFF
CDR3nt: TGTGCCAGCAGTTACCCCTTGGGAGATGAGCAGTTCTTC

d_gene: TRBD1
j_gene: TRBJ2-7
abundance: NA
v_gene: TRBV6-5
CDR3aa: CASSYLQGAYEQYF
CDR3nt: TGTGCCAGCAGTTACTTACAGGGGGCCTACGAGCAGTACTTC

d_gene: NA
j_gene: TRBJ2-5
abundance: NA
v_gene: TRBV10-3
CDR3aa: CAISEVAGSPQYF
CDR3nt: TGTGCCATCAGTGAGGTGGCGGGATCCCCCCAGTACTTC

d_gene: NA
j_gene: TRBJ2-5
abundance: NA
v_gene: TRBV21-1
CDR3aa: CASSKGTVALETQYF
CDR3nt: TGTGCCAGCAGCAAAGGGACAGTTGCTTTAGAGACCCAGTACTTC

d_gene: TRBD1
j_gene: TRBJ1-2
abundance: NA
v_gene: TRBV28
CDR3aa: CASSPSGTEYGYTF
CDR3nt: TGTGCCAGCAGTCCATCCGGGACAGAGTATGGCTACACCTTC

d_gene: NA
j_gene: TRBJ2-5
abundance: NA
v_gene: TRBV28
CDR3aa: CASSLTGRVETQYF
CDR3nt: TGTGCCAGCAGTTTAACGGGCAGGGTAGAGACCCAGTACTTC

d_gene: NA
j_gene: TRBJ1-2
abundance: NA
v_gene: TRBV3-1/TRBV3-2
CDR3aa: CASSQDPTGFYGYTF
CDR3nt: TGTGCCAGCAGCCAAGACCCCACAGGGTTCTATGGCTACACCTTC

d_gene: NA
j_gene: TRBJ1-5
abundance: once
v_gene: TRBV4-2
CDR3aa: CASSQTLPRAGDQPQHF
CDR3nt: TGTGCCAGCAGCCAAACTCTACCTCGGGCAGGAGATCAGCCCCAGCATTTT

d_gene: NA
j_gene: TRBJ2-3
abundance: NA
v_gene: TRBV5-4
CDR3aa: CASSLDWGSTDTQYF
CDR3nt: TGTGCCAGCAGCTTGGATTGGGGCAGCACAGATACGCAGTATTTT

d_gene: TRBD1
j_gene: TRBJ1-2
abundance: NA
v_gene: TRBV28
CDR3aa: CASSSFTGGNLYGYTF
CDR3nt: TGTGCCAGCAGTTCCTTTACAGGGGGCAACCTCTATGGCTACACCTTC

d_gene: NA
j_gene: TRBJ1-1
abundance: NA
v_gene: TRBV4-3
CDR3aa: CASSPTAMNTEAFF
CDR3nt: TGCGCCAGCAGCCCGACAGCTATGAACACTGAAGCTTTCTTT

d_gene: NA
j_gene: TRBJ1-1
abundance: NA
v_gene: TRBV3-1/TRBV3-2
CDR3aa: CASSQGPQGRTEAFF
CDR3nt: TGTGCCAGCAGCCAAGGTCCTCAGGGGCGGACTGAAGCTTTCTTT

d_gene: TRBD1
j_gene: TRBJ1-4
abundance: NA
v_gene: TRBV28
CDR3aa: CASTWGTGGKLFF
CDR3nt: TGTGCCAGCACCTGGGGGACAGGTGGAAAACTGTTTTTT

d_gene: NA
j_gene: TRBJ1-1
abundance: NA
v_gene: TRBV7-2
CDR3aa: CASSWGSGVGTEAFF
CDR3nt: TGTGCCAGCAGCTGGGGGTCAGGGGTAGGGACTGAAGCTTTCTTT